This passage covers 21 T cell receptor beta chains from one sample sequenced in a study of OX40 agonist ivuxolimab in advanced cancers. Repertoires were generated with immunoSEQ multiplex PCR, while TCRdb's copy carries only in-frame clones and drops some. The data show approximately 57,000 clones, 83% seen once. Sequenced material: CD4+ or CD8+ T cells sorted from blood, taken in a trial of the OX40 agonist ivuxolimab. The receptors shown here come from an adult with an advanced solid tumor such as melanoma, head and neck, liver or kidney cancer.

This chain connects TRBV28 to TRBJ2-3, with unresolved D. Trimming stripped 5 bases from V and 1 base from J, with 7 bases between. Germline CDR1 and CDR2: MDHEN and SYDVKM. CDR3 size: 13 residues. The CDR3 DNA follows: TGTGCCAGCAGTCCCCCCGGCACAGATACGCAGTATTTT. Translation: CASSPPGTDTQYF. The entire variable domain, with the rest obtained from reference TRBV28 and TRBJ2-3, is as follows: DVKVTQSSRYLVKRTGEKVFLECVQDMDHENMFWYRQDPGLGLRLIYFSYDVKMKEKGDIPEGYSVSREKKERFSLILESASTNQTSMYLCASSPPGTDTQYFGPGTRLTVL.

V usage is TRBV7-9 and J usage is TRBJ1-4; no clear D. The ends were cut back, 1 base at V and 7 bases at J, with 13 bases in the middle. The CDR3 sequence is 15 residues long. CDR1 and CDR2 (germline): SEHNR, FQNEAQ (reference sequence). The CDR3 nucleotides are TGTGCCAGCAGCTTAGGCCCCTCGGAGAGTGAAAAACTGTTTTTT. It encodes CASSLGPSESEKLFF.

This chain connects TRBV18 to TRBJ1-6; TRBD1 is a possible D gene (5 bases). Deletions cut 3 bases from V and 7 bases from J, with 16 bases between. The CDR3 is made up of 16 amino acids. Germline values: CDR1 KGHSH, CDR2 LQKENI. CDR3 protein: CASSPTGGRGNSPLHF. CDR3 sequence (DNA): TGTGCCAGCTCACCGACCGGGGGACGTGGGAATTCACCCCTCCACTTT. Full variable domain (remainder filled in from reference TRBV18 and TRBJ1-6): NAGVMQNPRHLVRRRGQEARLRCSPMKGHSHVYWYRQLPEEGLKFMVYLQKENIIDESGMPKERFSAEFPKEGPSILRIQQVVRGDSAAYFCASSPTGGRGNSPLHFGNGTRLTVT.

This clone was recorded a few times. This sequence joins TRBV18 and TRBJ1-5; 7 bases fit TRBD1. Trimming cost V 6 bases and J 1 base; bases outside gene matches: 6. The CDR3 is 15 residues long. Germline CDR1 KGHSH, CDR2 LQKENI. Here the CDR3 reads CASSLRDSSNQPQHF. The DNA for the CDR3 is TGTGCCAGCTCCCTTCGGGACAGCAGCAATCAGCCCCAGCATTTT.

The chain is built from TRBV6-1 and TRBJ2-5, with D possibly being TRBD1 or TRBD2 (5 bases each). The CDR3 has 14 amino acids. Trimming removed 1 base at V and 5 bases at J, with 11 bases between. CDR1 is MNHNS, CDR2 SASEGT, per germline. CDR3 DNA sequence: TGTGCCAGCAGTGAAGTCTTGGGGGAGGAGACCCAGTACTTC. It encodes CASSEVLGEETQYF.

The CDR3 nucleotides read TGTGCCAGCAGTGCAGGGGCCTACAATGAGCAGTTCTTC. It specifies CASSAGAYNEQFF. The chain employs TRBV6-1 and TRBJ2-1, with D possibly matching TRBD1 (6 bases). In germline, CDR1 is MNHNS, CDR2 SASEGT. This CDR3 is 13 amino acids long. Deletions cut 4 bases from V and 2 bases from J, with 6 bases between.

In its sample, this clone was seen once. J is TRBJ1-3 and V is TRBV5-4; 7 positions match TRBD1. Germline V gene sequence: CDR1 SGHNT, CDR2 YYREEE (reference sequence). With 1 base clipped from V and 0 bases from J, the junction kept 1 base outside the gene matches. CDR3 length equals 15 residues. The CDR3 region has the DNA TGTGCCAGCAGCTTGAAGGGGGCCTCTGGAAACACCATATATTTT. Translation: CASSLKGASGNTIYF.

The gene calls are TRBV18 and TRBJ2-5, with D perhaps matching TRBD1 (6 bases). The better agreement between TRBJ2-7 and the DNA end casts doubt on the J call. From germline, CDR1 is KGHSH and CDR2 LQKENI. This CDR3 is built from 14 residues. The CDR3 sequence is CASSSRDTNYEQYF. The CDR3 DNA sequence: TGTGCCAGCTCATCCCGGGACACCAACTACGAGCAGTACTTC.

The gene calls are TRBV7-3 and TRBJ1-2; TRBD1 might be the D (5 bases). Trimming removed 6 bases from V and 2 bases from J, with 10 bases in between. Germline V gene data show CDR1 as SGHTA and CDR2 as FQGTGA. The CDR3 has 13 amino acids. The CDR3 loop is CASRTRGNYGYTF. The CDR3 DNA reads TGTGCCAGCAGGACTAGGGGCAACTATGGCTACACCTTC. Filled out from reference TRBV7-3 and TRBJ1-2, the complete variable domain reads GAGVSQTPSNKVTEKGKYVELRCDPISGHTALYWYRQSLGQGPEFLIYFQGTGAADDSGLPNDRFFAVRPEGSVSTLKIQRTERGDSAVYLCASRTRGNYGYTFGSGTRLTVV.

V and J are TRBV25-1 and TRBJ2-7; D call uncertain. V gave up 10 bases and J gave up 0 bases, with 10 bases separating them. CDR3 length: 12 amino acids. CDR1 MGHDK and CDR2 SYGVNS come from the germline V gene. CDR3 loop: CATRGSSYEQYF. The CDR3 coding sequence is TGTGCCACCCGAGGATCCTCCTACGAGCAGTACTTC.

This clone was seen a handful of times. The J gene is TRBJ1-5, the V gene TRBV6-1, with TRBD1 matching over 10 bases. This CDR3 region has 15 residues. Germline V gene lookup returns CDR1 MNHNS and CDR2 SASEGT. Trimming cost V 5 bases and J 5 bases; bases outside gene matches: 6. DNA of the CDR3: TGTGCCAGCAGTAGGGACAGGGGTTTCGATCAGCCCCAGCATTTT. This sequence encodes CASSRDRGFDQPQHF.

This clone was detected once. The chain employs TRBV5-3 and TRBJ1-5; D remains unclear. TRBV5-3 qualifies as an ORF whose function is uncertain. V lost 1 base to trimming and J lost 2 bases, with 13 bases between them. The CDR3 length is 16 residues. The CDR3 bases are TGTGCCAGAAGCTTGCCTCCCCCGGACGGCAATCAGCCCCAGCATTTT. Translated, it gives CARSLPPPDGNQPQHF.

This sequence joins TRBV7-3 and TRBJ1-1; no clear D gene. The CDR3 contains 13 residues. Germline lookup yields CDR1 SGHTA and CDR2 FQGTGA. V was trimmed by 7 bases and J by 1 base, leaving 10 bases between them. The CDR3 region is CASKEGPNTEAFF. CDR3 coding DNA: TGTGCCAGCAAGGAGGGCCCGAACACTGAAGCTTTCTTT.

The V call is TRBV2, the J call TRBJ2-3; TRBD2 is a possible D gene (6 bases). V was shortened by 2 bases and J by 1 base, with 22 bases between the two germline ends. The CDR3 contains 19 residues. CDR1 is SNHLY, CDR2 FYNNEI, per germline. CDR3 sequence: CASSESGGLEGRRTDTQYF. DNA for the CDR3: TGTGCCAGCAGTGAATCAGGAGGACTGGAGGGTAGACGCACAGATACGCAGTATTTT.

The rearrangement uses TRBV21-1 and TRBJ2-3; TRBD2, the table's D call, was not compared with the DNA. TRBV21-1 is a known pseudogene. The CDR3 loop spans 15 amino acids. The CDR3 reads CASSFSGGPGDTQYF. CDR3 in DNA: TGTGCCAGCAGCTTCTCGGGAGGGCCGGGAGATACGCAGTATTTT.

This clone was observed a handful of times. The chain recombines TRBV6-1 with TRBJ2-2; D not resolved. Germline CDR1 and CDR2: MNHNS and SASEGT. The CDR3 has 13 amino acids. The V end was cut by 8 bases, the J end by 9 bases, with 16 bases between. CDR3 coding DNA: TGTGCCAGCGGAGTAGGCGTCTCGTGGGAGCTGTTTTTT. It encodes CASGVGVSWELFF.

The CDR3 DNA sequence: TGTGCCAGCAGCTTATATTATGCTAGCAGTTACGAGCAGTACTTC. Translated: CASSLYYASSYEQYF. The chain is built from TRBV7-2 and TRBJ2-7, with D possibly being TRBD2 (5 bases). The V gene lost 2 bases and the J gene lost 4 bases, with 15 bases spanning the gap. The germline V gene encodes CDR1 SGHTA and CDR2 FQGNSA. The CDR3 is 15 amino acids.

This clone was detected only a few times. The chain combines TRBV5-5 with TRBJ1-1; no clear D gene. The CDR3 runs 13 residues. V lost 6 bases and J 7 bases, leaving 16 bases between the germline ends. Germline-derived CDR1 and CDR2 are SGHKS and YYEKEE (reference sequence). The CDR3 DNA is TGTGCCAGCACCCTTTGGGTAGGAGTTGAAGCTTTCTTT. Residues: CASTLWVGVEAFF.

This chain connects TRBV7-6 to TRBJ1-1; D is uncertain. The V gene's germline CDR1 is SGHVS and CDR2 FNYEAQ. CDR3 length: 13 amino acids. V was trimmed by 5 bases and J by 9 bases, leaving 16 bases between them. The CDR3 here is CASSPEPGIKAFF. CDR3 coding DNA: TGTGCCAGCAGCCCTGAGCCGGGTATAAAAGCTTTCTTT. The full variable domain, completed using reference TRBV7-6 and TRBJ1-1, is GAGVSQSPRYKVTKRGQDVALRCDPISGHVSLYWYRQALGQGPEFLTYFNYEAQQDKSGLPNDRFSAERPEGSISTLTIQRTEQRDSAMYRCASSPEPGIKAFFGQGTRLTVV.

There are a few counts of this clone. CDR3 nucleotide sequence: TGTGCCAGCAGCCAGGGACTGTCCAATCAGCCCCAGCATTTT. As protein: CASSQGLSNQPQHF. The gene calls are TRBV11-2 and TRBJ1-5; perhaps TRBD1 as D (5 bases). The germline CDR1 and CDR2 sequences are SGHAT and FQNNGV. CDR3 length equals 14 residues. The V gene lost 5 bases and the J gene lost 3 bases, with 11 bases spanning the gap.

This chain connects TRBV9 to TRBJ2-3, with 11 nucleotides matching TRBD2. Germline CDR1 SGDLS, CDR2 YYNGEE. This CDR3 has 19 amino acids. The trim removed 4 bases at V and 0 bases at J, leaving 13 bases unmatched. CDR3 bases: TGTGCCAGCAGCCCTCCAACTAGCGGGAGATTCCCTAGCACAGATACGCAGTATTTT. Translating it yields CASSPPTSGRFPSTDTQYF.